The next 29 T cell receptor beta chains were all read from a single sample in a study of blood T cells in healthy people across ages (dated by TCRdb to the mid-2010s). The method behind the library was 5' RACE. Reads for this sample came from an Illumina HiSeq 2500. A second roughly 6 to 11 cycle PCR used a sample-barcoded 5' primer and a J-beta primer mix. TCRdb redid the processing of the public reads, applying fastp at Q25 and MiXCR, and retained in-frame beta chains. Identical CDR3 protein sequences are pooled into one entry, listed with their most common genes and DNA. For this sample there are about 1.8 million distinct CDR3 sequences; 49% appear just once. In total, the top ten clones hold approximately 2.1% of the sample. Material: blood. The source of these receptors is a woman in her thirties or forties in good health.

This clonotype came up a few times. V gene TRBV3-1 combines with J gene TRBJ2-7; D gene unclear. In germline, CDR1 is LGHDT, CDR2 YNNKEL (reference sequence). Between the trimmed V and J ends, which lost 0 bases and 3 bases, there was a span of 12 bases. The CDR3 loop spans 15 amino acids. CDR3 sequence reads: CASSQDANSVYEQYF. The CDR3 DNA reads TGTGCCAGCAGCCAAGACGCTAACAGTGTCTACGAGCAGTACTTC.

This clonotype was detected only once. The junction and the germline gene differ at one end; a read error may be behind it. The chain is built from TRBV5-1 and TRBJ2-1; possibly TRBD2 for D (6 bases). The CDR3 covers 16 residues. The germline CDR1 and CDR2 sequences are SGHRS and YFSETQ. The CDR3 bases are TGCGCCATCAGCGCCATAGCGGCCAGCTCCTACAATGAGCAGTTCTTC. Its protein product is CAISAIAASSYNEQFF.

CDR3 sequence: CASSQDESGPHYTF. The CDR3 coding sequence is TGTGCCAGCAGCCAAGATGAGTCAGGTCCTCACTACACCTTC. This sequence joins TRBV4-2 and TRBJ1-2; D is uncertain. Trimming took 0 bases from V and 10 from J, leaving 15 bases between them. CDR3 length: 14 amino acids. CDR1 is LGHNA, CDR2 YNFKEQ, per germline.

There are a few counts of this clonotype. V and J are TRBV6-1 and TRBJ2-3; TRBD2 aligns across 7 bases. V lost 5 bases to trimming and J lost 0 bases; unmatched junction nucleotides: 11. Germline V gene sequence: CDR1 MNHNS, CDR2 SASEGT. The CDR3 contains 17 residues. The CDR3 DNA is TGTGCCAGCAGTACCCCATCAAGCGGGGTTAGCACAGATACGCAGTATTTT. This sequence encodes CASSTPSSGVSTDTQYF.

The V call is TRBV27, the J call TRBJ2-7, with a tentative D call TRBD2 (6 bases). The J call could be wrong; TRBJ2-5 is a better fit for the DNA end. The CDR3 contains 15 residues. Germline V lookup: CDR1 MNHEY, CDR2 SMNVEV (reference sequence). The CDR3 loop is CASSREAYLQETQYF. As DNA, the CDR3 is TGTGCCAGCAGTAGGGAGGCTTATCTTCAAGAGACCCAGTACTTC.

This clonotype was recorded once. The chain joins TRBV27 to TRBJ2-3; the D call may be TRBD1 or TRBD2 (6 bases each). With 7 bases removed from V and 4 bases from J, the gap between germline ends came to 15 bases. Germline CDR1 is MNHEY and CDR2 is SMNVEV (reference sequence). This CDR3 region has 14 residues. Here the CDR3 reads CASKEGGRADTQYF. Written as DNA, the CDR3 is TGTGCCAGCAAAGAGGGGGGCCGGGCAGATACGCAGTATTTT.

This clonotype was seen only once. The chain is built from TRBV4-3 and TRBJ2-4, with D possibly matching TRBD2 (5 bases). The J call may be faulty, since TRBJ2-7 better matches the DNA end. CDR1 and CDR2 from the germline V gene are LGHNA and YSLEER. The CDR3 consists of 15 residues. The DNA for the CDR3 is TGCGCCAGCAGCCAAGAATGGCTAGGAGGCTACGAGCAGTACTTC. Translating it yields CASSQEWLGGYEQYF.

The chain carries TRBV3-1 and TRBJ2-4; D is perhaps TRBD1 (6 bases). This CDR3 region has 13 residues. Germline V gene sequence: CDR1 LGHDT, CDR2 YNNKEL (reference sequence). V lost 0 bases and J 14 bases, leaving 14 bases between the germline ends. This chain's CDR3 is CASSQEGHETKYF. CDR3 DNA sequence: TGTGCCAGCAGCCAAGAGGGACATGAAACTAAGTACTTC.

This clonotype was observed a few times. The chain recombines TRBV4-3 with TRBJ2-5; unclear D gene. CDR3 length: 14 amino acids. The V gene's germline CDR1 is LGHNA and CDR2 YSLEER. V shed 1 base and J shed 5 bases, with 11 bases lying between them. As DNA, the CDR3 is TGCGCCAGCAGCCAAGGGTCGCCAGTGGAGACCCAGTACTTC. Translated, it gives CASSQGSPVETQYF.

The table lists this clonotype with a few counts. The chain links TRBV5-6 to TRBJ2-1; D assignment may be TRBD1 or TRBD2 (5 bases each). CDR3 length equals 18 residues. From germline, CDR1 is SGHDT and CDR2 YYEEEE. The V and J ends lost 0 bases and 1 base respectively, with 17 bases between them. The CDR3 is CASSLEGGHGDSYNEQFF. CDR3 bases: TGTGCCAGCAGCTTGGAAGGTGGACACGGGGATTCCTACAATGAGCAGTTCTTC.

A note on this clonotype: A junction end diverges from the germline sequence, so it may reflect a read error. The gene calls are TRBV4-1 and TRBJ2-3, with TRBD2 matching 8 bases. The CDR3 loop spans 17 amino acids. Looked up from germline, CDR1 is MGHRA and CDR2 is YSYEKL. CDR3 region: CASSPLMASGGADTRYF. CDR3 DNA: TGCGCCAGCAGCCCCCTAATGGCCAGCGGGGGCGCAGATACGCGGTATTTT.

This clonotype has only one observation. The genes are TRBV7-9 and TRBJ2-5; perhaps TRBD2 as D (6 bases). The DNA end is a closer match to TRBJ2-7, so the J assignment may be wrong. This CDR3 comprises 15 residues. The germline CDR1 and CDR2 sequences are SEHNR and FQNEAQ (reference sequence). The CDR3 reads CASRKTGGSVPEQYF. CDR3 sequence (DNA): TGTGCCAGCAGAAAGACTGGGGGGTCAGTCCCCGAGCAGTACTTC.

The V gene is TRBV21-1, the J gene TRBJ2-5. TRBV21-1 is a listed pseudogene. There are 13 residues in the CDR3. The CDR3 spells CARMAGVQETQYF. In nucleotides, the CDR3 is TGTGCCAGGATGGCAGGGGTCCAAGAGACCCAGTACTTC.

The chain is built from TRBV21-1 and TRBJ2-7; the table's D call, TRBD2, has no DNA check behind it. TRBV21-1 is deemed a pseudogene. This CDR3 spans 13 amino acids. DNA for the CDR3: TGTGCCGACAAGACACGCTCCCCCTACGAGCAGTACTTC. This gives the protein CADKTRSPYEQYF.

The chain links TRBV19 to TRBJ2-1; 10 nucleotides align to TRBD2. V lost 5 bases, J lost 6 bases, and 7 bases stayed unmatched. This CDR3 comprises 15 residues. Germline V CDR1 and CDR2: LNHDA, SQIVND (reference sequence). The CDR3 DNA is TGTGCCAGTAGTTCAACTAGCGGGGTGGCCAATGAGCAGTTCTTC. It specifies CASSSTSGVANEQFF.

The V gene is TRBV5-1, the J gene TRBJ2-4; 9 nucleotides agree with TRBD1. From germline, CDR1 is SGHRS and CDR2 YFSETQ. J lost 6 bases, V lost 4 bases, and 11 bases had no gene match. This CDR3 comprises 16 residues. Here the CDR3 reads CASSLTTGGLGNIQYF. The DNA for the CDR3 is TGCGCCAGCAGCCTTACGACAGGGGGACTCGGAAACATTCAGTACTTC.

This clonotype was counted only a few times. This chain links TRBV10-3 with TRBJ1-2; D remains ambiguous. This CDR3 spans 13 amino acids. Germline V lookup: CDR1 ENHRY, CDR2 SYGVKD. Trimming stripped 6 bases from V and 6 bases from J, with 14 bases between. In DNA, the CDR3 is TGTGCCATCAGGGGAGGTTACACGGATGGCTACACCTTC. Amino acids: CAIRGGYTDGYTF.

The genes are TRBV20-1 and TRBJ1-5; D is unresolved. Trimming took off 3 bases at V and 0 bases at J, with 6 bases between the two ends. In germline, CDR1 is DFQATT, CDR2 SNEGSKA (reference sequence). The CDR3 sequence is 13 residues long. CDR3 bases: TGCAGTGCTAGGTACGATAGCAATCAGCCCCAGCATTTT. Amino acids: CSARYDSNQPQHF.

In this sample, this clonotype turned up a few times. This chain links TRBV29-1 with TRBJ2-1, with D unclear. V was clipped by 4 bases and J by 8 bases, with 6 bases between them. CDR3 length: 10 residues. Germline CDR1 reads SQVTM; CDR2 reads ANQGSEA. The CDR3 sequence: CSVAGYEQFF. As DNA, the CDR3 is TGCAGCGTTGCGGGCTATGAGCAGTTCTTC.

This clonotype was found a few times. V usage is TRBV29-1 and J usage is TRBJ1-1; TRBD1 might be the D (5 bases). This CDR3 spans 12 amino acids. CDR1 and CDR2 from the germline V gene are SQVTM and ANQGSEA. V lost 6 bases to trimming and J lost 3 bases, with 11 bases between them. The CDR3 bases are TGCAGCGTCGTCCCGGGGGACACTGAAGCTTTCTTT. Translating gives CSVVPGDTEAFF.

V and J are TRBV6-5 and TRBJ2-2, with 7 bases that match TRBD2. The CDR3 consists of 16 residues. CDR1 is MNHEY and CDR2 is SVGAGI in the germline V gene. Trimming removed 2 bases from V and 4 bases from J; junction bases left unmatched: 7. CDR3 sequence reads: CASSYPGDYITGELFF. DNA of the CDR3: TGTGCCAGCAGTTACCCTGGGGACTATATCACCGGGGAGCTGTTTTTT.

The count of this clonotype is one. The chain couples TRBV25-1 to TRBJ1-1, with 7 bases fitting TRBD1. Looked up from germline, CDR1 is MGHDK and CDR2 is SYGVNS. There are 15 residues in the CDR3. V was clipped by 1 base and J by 2 bases; unmatched bases: 4. This CDR3 is CASSELDRQNTEAFF. CDR3 nucleotide sequence: TGTGCCAGCAGTGAATTGGACAGGCAAAACACTGAAGCTTTCTTT.

The rearrangement links TRBV7-9 to TRBJ1-4; TRBD1 aligns across 10 bases. This CDR3 contains 15 residues. The germline gives CDR1 SEHNR, CDR2 FQNEAQ (reference sequence). V lost 5 bases to trimming and J lost 8 bases; unmatched junction nucleotides: 8. CDR3 bases: TGTGCCAGCAGCCCCGGGACAGGGGTGAGCGAAAAACTGTTTTTT. Translating gives CASSPGTGVSEKLFF.

In regard to this clonotype: A junction boundary mismatches the germline segment, possibly from a read error. J is TRBJ1-2 and V is TRBV29-1, with D possibly TRBD1 on 5 matching bases. Germline values: CDR1 SQVTM, CDR2 ANQGSEA. This CDR3 region has 13 residues. The DNA of the CDR3 is TGCAGCATTGAGGGACGCAAGAACTATGGCTACACCTTC. Its translation: CSIEGRKNYGYTF.

The chain combines TRBV20-1 with TRBJ2-5; 9 bases align to TRBD2. This CDR3 has 15 residues. CDR1 is DFQATT, CDR2 SNEGSKA, per germline (reference sequence). V trimming: 1 base; J trimming: 4 bases; junction bases outside the gene matches: 7. In nucleotides, the CDR3 is TGCAGTGCTAGAGTGGAGCGGGGGGCGGGAGAGACCCAGTACTTC. It translates to CSARVERGAGETQYF.

This clonotype occurred a few times. The chain joins TRBV6-5 to TRBJ2-7, with 7 bases fitting TRBD1. The junction had 7 bases not matched to a gene; V was cut back by 2 bases and J by 3 bases. The CDR3 is 15 amino acids. In germline, CDR1 is MNHEY, CDR2 SVGAGI. CDR3 nucleotides: TGTGCCAGCAGTTACGACAGGGCCGGGCTCTACGAGCAGTACTTC. Its protein is CASSYDRAGLYEQYF.

This clonotype was counted a few times. The V and J genes are TRBV5-6 and TRBJ1-1; tentatively, D is TRBD1 (6 bases). Trimming pared 4 bases from V and 0 bases from J, leaving 16 bases between. This CDR3 spans 16 amino acids. Germline V gives CDR1 SGHDT, CDR2 YYEEEE. The CDR3 region is CASSQIKGQMNTEAFF. CDR3 nucleotides: TGTGCCAGCAGCCAAATTAAAGGACAGATGAACACTGAAGCTTTCTTT.

This clonotype was detected a few times. This sequence joins TRBV13 and TRBJ2-7; 8 positions match TRBD1. The CDR3 totals 16 residues. Trimming at V came to 5 bases and at J to 1 base, leaving 10 bases not matched to a gene. Germline CDR1 and CDR2: PRHDT and FYEKMQ (reference sequence). Here the CDR3 DNA reads TGTGCCAGCAGCCCGAAGGACAGGGCCGATTCCTACGAGCAGTACTTC. As protein: CASSPKDRADSYEQYF.

Only a few counts were recorded for this clonotype. The chain joins TRBV7-2 to TRBJ2-3; D call uncertain. Between the trimmed V and J ends, which lost 5 bases and 6 bases, there was a span of 12 bases. The CDR3 covers 13 residues. The germline V gene has CDR1 SGHTA and CDR2 FQGNSA. This CDR3 reads CASSARRQDTQYF. The CDR3, as DNA: TGTGCCAGCAGCGCCCGACGGCAGGATACGCAGTATTTT.